This entry features one T cell receptor beta chain sequence. This entry comes from a study of early T cells in non-severe SARS-CoV-2 infection. Study-level information: The authors sequenced bulk RNA from unsorted whole blood, leaving chains unpaired.

Unique molecular identifiers were added to individual cDNA molecules. MiXCR was run by TCRdb on the 5' RACE reads, yielding one entry per CDR3 protein. The sample shows 35,000 to 45,000 distinct CDR3 sequences, more than 10% of them seen only once. The CDR3 loop spans 17 amino acids. V gave up 7 bases and J gave up 3 bases; unmatched junction bases: 12. CDR1 LNHDA and CDR2 SQIVND come from the germline V gene (reference sequence). The V and J genes are TRBV19 and TRBJ1-5; 10 nucleotides align to TRBD1. The sample consisted of whole blood. This sequence originates from an adult who was a healthcare worker with PCR-confirmed SARS-CoV-2 infection or an uninfected control (not recorded which). This CDR3 reads CASTMGGQGTLNQPQHF. The DNA for the CDR3 is TGTGCCAGTACTATGGGGGGACAGGGGACCCTCAATCAGCCCCAGCATTTT.